This T cell receptor beta chain stems from a study of T cell responses to AZD1222 COVID-19 vaccine. Study conclusions and caveats: Dominant at 160-218 and 743-854, vaccine-associated CD4 TCRs also spanned spike. Spike-specific TCRs gained breadth and depth after people received two AZD1222 doses. Sampling that yielded the repertoires occurred only after the peak T cell response. White British people made up most donors, females outnumbered males, and clonal diversity was possibly underestimated.

Turning to this clone: Its matching antigen is unknown.

Some clones are missing from TCRdb's copy, which holds only in-frame ones; the method was immunoSEQ multiplex PCR. The repertoire has approximately 150,000 clones, nearly 90% of them found once; the top ten carry approximately 5.1%. Trimming left V 3 bases short and J 5 bases short, with 20 bases between. Germline CDR1 and CDR2: MDHEN and SYDVKM. The CDR3 contains 17 residues. The source is an adult in good health. This sample comprised peripheral blood, obtained on day 0 of AZD1222 vaccination. The J gene is TRBJ2-1, the V gene TRBV28, with D unresolved. CDR3 in DNA: TGTGCCAGCAGTTTTCCCCTGGGGTGGAAAGAAAACAATGAGCAGTTCTTC. Amino acid sequence: CASSFPLGWKENNEQFF.